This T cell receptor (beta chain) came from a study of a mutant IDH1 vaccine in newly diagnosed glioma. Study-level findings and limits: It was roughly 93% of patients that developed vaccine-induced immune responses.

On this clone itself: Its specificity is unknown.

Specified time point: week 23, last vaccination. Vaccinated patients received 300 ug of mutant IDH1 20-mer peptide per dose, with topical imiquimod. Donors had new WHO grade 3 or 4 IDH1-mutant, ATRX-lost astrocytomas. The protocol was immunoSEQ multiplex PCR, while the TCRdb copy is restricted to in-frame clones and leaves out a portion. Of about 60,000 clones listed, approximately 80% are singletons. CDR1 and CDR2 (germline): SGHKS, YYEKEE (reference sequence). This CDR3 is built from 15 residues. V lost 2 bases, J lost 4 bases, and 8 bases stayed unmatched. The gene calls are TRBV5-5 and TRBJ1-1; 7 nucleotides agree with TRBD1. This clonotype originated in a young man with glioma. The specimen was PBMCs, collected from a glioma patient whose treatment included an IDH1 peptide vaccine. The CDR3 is CASSFGTESGTEAFF. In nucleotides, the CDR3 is TGTGCCAGCAGCTTCGGGACAGAGAGTGGCACTGAAGCTTTCTTT.